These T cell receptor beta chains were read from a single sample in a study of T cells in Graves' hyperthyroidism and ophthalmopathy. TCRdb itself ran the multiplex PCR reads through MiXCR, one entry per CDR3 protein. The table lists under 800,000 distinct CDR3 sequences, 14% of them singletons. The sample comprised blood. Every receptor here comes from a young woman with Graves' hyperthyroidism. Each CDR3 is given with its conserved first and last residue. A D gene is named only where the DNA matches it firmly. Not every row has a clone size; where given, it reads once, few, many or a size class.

TGTGCCAGCAACGCCGGGACAGGGCTCCTCTACGAGCAGTACTTC | CASNAGTGLLYEQYF | many | TRBJ2-7 | TRBV6-2/TRBV6-3 | TRBD1
TGTGCCAGCTCACCGGATACCGGGACTAGCGGCTACGAGCAGTACTTC | CASSPDTGTSGYEQYF | NA | TRBJ2-7 | TRBV18 | TRBD2
TGTGCCAGCAGCCAAACACTCGGGCGTTCGCAGTACAATGAGCAGTTCTTC | CASSQTLGRSQYNEQFF | NA | TRBJ2-1 | TRBV7-9 | NA
TGTGCCAGCACCGTCCGCCCGCTAATGAACACTGAAGCTTTCTTT | CASTVRPLMNTEAFF | many | TRBJ1-1 | TRBV2 | NA
TGCGCCAGCAGCTTGGGCTGGGGGCCCCCCTCTGGGGCCAACGTCCTGACTTTC | CASSLGWGPPSGANVLTF | NA | TRBJ2-6 | TRBV5-1 | NA
TGTGCCAGCAGCCTCCGGATGGGGAGGCGGGCGGGCACAGATACGCAGTATTTT | CASSLRMGRRAGTDTQYF | NA | TRBJ2-3 | TRBV11-2 | NA
TGTGCCAGCAGTTTATATGGGACAACCTACGAGCAGTACTTC | CASSLYGTTYEQYF | many | TRBJ2-7 | TRBV27 | NA
TGTGCCAGCAGTGCACCCAGGGGAGGAAGCAATCAGCCCCAGCATTTT | CASSAPRGGSNQPQHF | many | TRBJ1-5 | TRBV6-1 | NA
TGTGCCAGCAGCTTAGACAGTCGTAGGAGTGGCTACACCTTC | CASSLDSRRSGYTF | few | TRBJ1-2 | TRBV7-9 | NA
TGTGCCAGTAGTGCGGCCCGCGGGAGAACCTACGAGCAGTACTTC | CASSAARGRTYEQYF | NA | TRBJ2-7 | TRBV19 | TRBD2
TGTGCCAGCAGGGGACTAGCTCCCAAAGCCTACAATGAGCAGTTCTTC | CASRGLAPKAYNEQFF | NA | TRBJ2-1 | TRBV6-1 | TRBD2
TGCAGCGTTGAGGTAGTCTATCGGGGGGGGACTGAAGCTTTCTTT | CSVEVVYRGGTEAFF | NA | TRBJ1-1 | TRBV29-1 | NA
TGTGCCAGCAGTTTAGGAAAGGTACCTAACACCGGGGAGCTGTTTTTT | CASSLGKVPNTGELFF | NA | TRBJ2-2 | TRBV12-3/TRBV12-4 | NA
TGTGCCACCAGTGATCGGACTAGCGGCTACAATGAGCAGTTCTTC | CATSDRTSGYNEQFF | many | TRBJ2-1 | TRBV24-1 | TRBD2
TGTGCCAGCAGCGCCCGACAGGTGGGGCGGGCCAATGAGCAGTTCTTC | CASSARQVGRANEQFF | NA | TRBJ2-1 | TRBV3-1 | NA
TGCAGCGTTGTTGGACTCGGAGACCGAGCCGACCAAGAGACCCAGTACTTC | CSVVGLGDRADQETQYF | few | TRBJ2-5 | TRBV29-1 | NA
TGTGCCAGCGGACTAGCGGGGCGGAACACCGGGGAGCTGTTTTTT | CASGLAGRNTGELFF | NA | TRBJ2-2 | TRBV28 | TRBD2
TGTGCCAGCGGGATAGCGGGAAACTACAATGAGCAGTTCTTC | CASGIAGNYNEQFF | NA | TRBJ2-1 | TRBV6-2/TRBV6-3 | TRBD2
TGTGCCTGGAGTGTTGGCAGTGGGGATCAGCCCCAGCATTTT | CAWSVGSGDQPQHF | many | TRBJ1-5 | TRBV30 | NA
TGTGCCAGCAGTTTATATCCGATCAGGCGGGGGGGCTACACCTTC | CASSLYPIRRGGYTF | many | TRBJ1-2 | TRBV28 | NA
TGTGCCAGCAGTGACGGGTTGAGCTCCTACGAGCAGTACTTC | CASSDGLSSYEQYF | many | TRBJ2-7 | TRBV28 | NA
TGCAGTGCATCCGGGACACTCACAGATACGCAGTATTTT | CSASGTLTDTQYF | many | TRBJ2-3 | TRBV20-1 | NA
TGTGCCAGTGCTAGCGGGAGCTCCTACAATGAGCAGTTCTTC | CASASGSSYNEQFF | few | TRBJ2-1 | TRBV19 | TRBD2
TGTGCCAGCAGCGAGACCGGGACTAGCCTCTACAATGAGCGGTTCTTC | CASSETGTSLYNERFF | NA | TRBJ2-1 | TRBV7-9 | TRBD2
TGTGCCAGCAGTTTACTGACTAGCGGTCCAGATACGCAGTATTTT | CASSLLTSGPDTQYF | many | TRBJ2-3 | TRBV28 | TRBD2
TGCAGCGTCATGACGGGACAGGGGAAGGGGACCTACGAGCAGTACTTC | CSVMTGQGKGTYEQYF | many | TRBJ2-7 | TRBV29-1 | TRBD1
TGTGCCAGCACTTTACTCCACAATGAGCAGTTCTTC | CASTLLHNEQFF | NA | TRBJ2-1 | TRBV6-1 | NA
TGCGCCAGCAGCTTCACTAGCGGGAGTAGAGGAGATACGCAGTATTTT | CASSFTSGSRGDTQYF | NA | TRBJ2-3 | TRBV5-1 | TRBD2
TGTGCCAGCAGCCAAATGCAGCGGGATAGGCTAAACGAGCAGTACTTC | CASSQMQRDRLNEQYF | few | TRBJ2-7 | TRBV4-2 | TRBD2
TGCAGTGCTAGAGATCGAACCCGGGACTTTTACAATGAGCAGTTCTTC | CSARDRTRDFYNEQFF | many | TRBJ2-1 | TRBV20-1 | NA
TGTGCCAGCAGCTTAGCCCGCGGCCGTAACAATGAGCAGTTCTTC | CASSLARGRNNEQFF | many | TRBJ2-1 | TRBV11-2 | NA
TGTGCCAGCAGCCCCATCCCCCGGGATGGCACCATATATTTT | CASSPIPRDGTIYF | NA | TRBJ1-3 | TRBV11-2 | NA
TGTGCCAGCAGTTACACGGGCACGCGGGGAGAGACCCAGTACTTC | CASSYTGTRGETQYF | many | TRBJ2-5 | TRBV6-2/TRBV6-3 | NA
TGTGCCAGTAGTATATTTTACGTAAAGCGAGCCGACAACACTGAAGCTTTCTTT | CASSIFYVKRADNTEAFF | NA | TRBJ1-1 | TRBV19 | NA
TGTGCCAGCAGTTATCTTGGTGTACAAGAGACCCAGTACTTC | CASSYLGVQETQYF | NA | TRBJ2-5 | TRBV6-5 | NA
TGTGCCAGCAGAGACCCTTACCAGAACCAAGAGACCCAGTACTTC | CASRDPYQNQETQYF | many | TRBJ2-5 | TRBV6-2/TRBV6-3 | NA
TGTGCCAGCAGTTATAGCGGAAGCACAGATACGCAGTATTTT | CASSYSGSTDTQYF | many | TRBJ2-3 | TRBV6-2/TRBV6-3 | NA
TGTGCCAGCTCACCTTCCGGGACACTGAACACTGAAGCTTTCTTT | CASSPSGTLNTEAFF | many | TRBJ1-1 | TRBV18 | NA
TGTGCCAGCAGTGTTTACGGGAGGACAAACAATGAGCAGTTCTTC | CASSVYGRTNNEQFF | NA | TRBJ2-1 | TRBV12-3/TRBV12-4 | TRBD2
TGTGCCAGCAATGACAGGGCGAGTAATTCACCCCTCCACTTT | CASNDRASNSPLHF | few | TRBJ1-6 | TRBV2 | TRBD1
TGTGCCAGCAGCCCTGGAGTGTTAGAGACCCAGTACTTC | CASSPGVLETQYF | many | TRBJ2-5 | TRBV27 | NA
TGTGCCAGCAGCCCGGGACGGGAATATGGCTACACCTTC | CASSPGREYGYTF | many | TRBJ1-2 | TRBV11-2 | NA
TGCAGCGTTGCGGGAACAGAATACAGCATTCAGTACTTC | CSVAGTEYSIQYF | few | TRBJ2-4 | TRBV29-1 | NA
TGTGCCAGCAGCCGGAGGACCGAAGATTCACCCCTCCACTTT | CASSRRTEDSPLHF | many | TRBJ1-6 | TRBV11-3 | NA
TGTGCCACGGGCGACACGAATAAAAACATTCAGTACTTC | CATGDTNKNIQYF | NA | TRBJ2-4 | TRBV28 | NA
TGTGCCAGCAGTTACCGGGACGACTACGAGCAGTACTTC | CASSYRDDYEQYF | few | TRBJ2-7 | TRBV6-5 | NA
TGTGCCAGCAGTTTGGACGGACTGAGCAATCAGCCCCAGCATTTT | CASSLDGLSNQPQHF | many | TRBJ1-5 | TRBV7-2 | NA